This T cell receptor beta chain was recorded in a study of blood T cells in healthy people across ages. The CDR3 loop spans 18 amino acids. Per the germline V gene, CDR1 is SGHKS and CDR2 is YYEKEE (reference sequence). V dropped 0 bases and J dropped 1 base, with 19 bases sitting between them. A second 7 to 11 cycle PCR used barcoded and J-beta primers. MiXCR was run by TCRdb on the 5' RACE reads, yielding one entry per CDR3 protein. Among about 1,400,000 distinct CDR3 sequences, approximately 42% were seen once, and the ten largest hold 7% to 9%. Study-wide results and caveats: Getting older went along with TCR beta diversity per million T cells dropping roughly linearly.

This clonotype was counted a few times. Its antigen is as yet unknown. This clonotype originated in a woman in her late teens or twenties in good health. Sequencing was performed on blood. The V and J genes are TRBV5-5 and TRBJ1-2; weak D call: TRBD1 (5 bases). CDR3 nucleotide sequence: TGTGCCAGCAGCTTGGGTCCGGGGCGCGGGAGGAGTAACTATGGCTACACCTTC. This encodes CASSLGPGRGRSNYGYTF.